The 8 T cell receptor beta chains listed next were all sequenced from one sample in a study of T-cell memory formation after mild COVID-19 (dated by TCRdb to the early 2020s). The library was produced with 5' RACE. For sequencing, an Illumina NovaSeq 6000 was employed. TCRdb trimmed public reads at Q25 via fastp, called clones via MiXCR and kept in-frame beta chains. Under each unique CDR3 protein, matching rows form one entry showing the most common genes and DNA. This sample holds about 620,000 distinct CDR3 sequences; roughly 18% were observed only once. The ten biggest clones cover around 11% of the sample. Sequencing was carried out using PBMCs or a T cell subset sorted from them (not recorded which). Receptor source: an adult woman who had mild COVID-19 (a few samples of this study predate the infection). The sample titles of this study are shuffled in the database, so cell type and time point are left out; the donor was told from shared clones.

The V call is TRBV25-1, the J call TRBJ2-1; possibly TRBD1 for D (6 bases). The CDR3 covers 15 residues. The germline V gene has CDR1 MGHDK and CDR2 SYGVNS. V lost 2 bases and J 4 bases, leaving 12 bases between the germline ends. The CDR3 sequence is CASSEGGLHYNEQFF. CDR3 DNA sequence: TGTGCCAGCAGTGAAGGGGGCCTCCATTACAATGAGCAGTTCTTC.

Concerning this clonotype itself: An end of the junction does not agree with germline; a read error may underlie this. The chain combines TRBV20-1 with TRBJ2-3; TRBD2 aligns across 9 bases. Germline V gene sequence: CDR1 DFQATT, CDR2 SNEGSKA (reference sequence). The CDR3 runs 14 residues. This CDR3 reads CSQGGGRATDTQYF. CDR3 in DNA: TGTTCACAAGGAGGCGGGAGGGCGACAGATACGCAGTATTTT.

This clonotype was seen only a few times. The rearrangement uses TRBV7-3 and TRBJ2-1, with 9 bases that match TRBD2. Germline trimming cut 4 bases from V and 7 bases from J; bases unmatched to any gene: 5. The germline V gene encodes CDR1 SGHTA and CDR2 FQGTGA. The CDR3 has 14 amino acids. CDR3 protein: CASSSASGKNEQFF. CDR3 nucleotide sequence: TGTGCCAGCAGCTCGGCTAGCGGGAAGAATGAGCAGTTCTTC.

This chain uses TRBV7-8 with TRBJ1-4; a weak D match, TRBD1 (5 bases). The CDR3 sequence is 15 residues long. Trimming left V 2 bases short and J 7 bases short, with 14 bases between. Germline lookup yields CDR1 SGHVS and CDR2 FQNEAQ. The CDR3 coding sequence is TGTGCCAGCAGCTTAAGACGTCAGGGCCCTGAAAAACTGTTTTTT. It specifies CASSLRRQGPEKLFF.

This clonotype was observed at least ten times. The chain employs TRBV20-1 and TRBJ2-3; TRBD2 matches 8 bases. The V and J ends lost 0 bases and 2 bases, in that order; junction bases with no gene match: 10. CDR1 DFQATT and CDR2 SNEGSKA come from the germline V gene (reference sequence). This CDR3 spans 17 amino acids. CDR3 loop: CSARDLLRREVTDTQYF. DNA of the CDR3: TGCAGTGCTAGAGATCTCCTCCGGCGGGAGGTCACAGATACGCAGTATTTT.

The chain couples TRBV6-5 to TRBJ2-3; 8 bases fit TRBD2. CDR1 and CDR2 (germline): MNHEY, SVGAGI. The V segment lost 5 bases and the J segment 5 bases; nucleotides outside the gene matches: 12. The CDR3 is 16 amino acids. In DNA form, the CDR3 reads TGTGCCAGCAGTGACGGAGCAAGACTAGCGTTAGATACGCAGTATTTT. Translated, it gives CASSDGARLALDTQYF.

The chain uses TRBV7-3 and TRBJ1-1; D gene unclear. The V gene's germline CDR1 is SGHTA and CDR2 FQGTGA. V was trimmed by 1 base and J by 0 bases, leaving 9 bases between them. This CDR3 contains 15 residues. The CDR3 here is CASSLNPSLNTEAFF. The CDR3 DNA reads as TGTGCCAGCAGCTTAAACCCCAGCCTGAACACTGAAGCTTTCTTT.

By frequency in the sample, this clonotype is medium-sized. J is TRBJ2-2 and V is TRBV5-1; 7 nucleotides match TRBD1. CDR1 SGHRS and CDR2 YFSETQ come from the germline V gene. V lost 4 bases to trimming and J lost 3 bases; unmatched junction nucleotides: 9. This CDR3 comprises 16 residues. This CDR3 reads CASSPRQGFDTGELFF. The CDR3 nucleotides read TGCGCCAGCAGCCCTAGACAGGGCTTTGACACCGGGGAGCTGTTTTTT.